The rows below give T cell receptor beta chains drawn from one sample of a study of OX40 agonist ivuxolimab in advanced cancers. Using immunoSEQ multiplex PCR, the repertoire was profiled, and TCRdb retains in-frame clones only, with some absent. The profile shows 40,000 or so clones, about 90% of them singletons. Sequenced here: CD4+ or CD8+ T cells sorted from blood, sampled in a trial of the OX40 agonist ivuxolimab. Receptor source: an adult with an advanced solid tumor such as melanoma, head and neck, liver or kidney cancer. Both conserved end residues are part of each CDR3. The order of the fields is D gene, V gene, clone size, J gene, CDR3 length, CDR3 DNA, CDR3 protein. D genes are given only for firm matches. Not every row has a clone size; where given, it reads once, few, many or a size class.

d_gene: NA
v_gene: TRBV9
abundance: NA
j_gene: TRBJ2-1
len: 12
CDR3nt: TGTGCCAGCAGCGTCAGGGGGAGGGAGCAGTTCTTC
CDR3aa: CASSVRGREQFF

d_gene: NA
v_gene: TRBV28
abundance: NA
j_gene: TRBJ2-3
len: 19
CDR3nt: TGTGCCAGCAGCGGTCCCCAGGGTTTCCCTGGAGTTGGCACAGATACGCAGTATTTT
CDR3aa: CASSGPQGFPGVGTDTQYF

d_gene: NA
v_gene: TRBV27
abundance: NA
j_gene: TRBJ2-1
len: 13
CDR3nt: TGTGCCAGCAGTTCCATAGGCGGCAATGAGCAGTTCTTC
CDR3aa: CASSSIGGNEQFF

d_gene: NA
v_gene: TRBV27
abundance: NA
j_gene: TRBJ2-4
len: 15
CDR3nt: TGTGCCAGCAGTCCCAGCTTGAATAGCGGCGCTATTCAGTACTTC
CDR3aa: CASSPSLNSGAIQYF

d_gene: TRBD2
v_gene: TRBV27
abundance: NA
j_gene: TRBJ2-5
len: 15
CDR3nt: TGTGCCAGCAGGGCAGCGGGAGGGCACCAAGAGACCCAGTACTTC
CDR3aa: CASRAAGGHQETQYF

d_gene: NA
v_gene: TRBV5-6
abundance: NA
j_gene: TRBJ2-7
len: 11
CDR3nt: TGTGCCAGTAAAAGGGGACTCGAGCAGTACTTC
CDR3aa: CASKRGLEQYF

d_gene: NA
v_gene: TRBV7-9
abundance: NA
j_gene: TRBJ2-3
len: 18
CDR3nt: TGTGCCAGCAGCTTAGGAGGCCGGCTTGCGTGGGGGGCAGATACGCAGTATTTT
CDR3aa: CASSLGGRLAWGADTQYF

d_gene: NA
v_gene: TRBV7-8
abundance: NA
j_gene: TRBJ1-3
len: 16
CDR3nt: TGTGCCAGCAGCTTAGCTTTCCAGGGACCCGGAAACACCATATATTTT
CDR3aa: CASSLAFQGPGNTIYF

d_gene: NA
v_gene: TRBV4-1
abundance: once
j_gene: TRBJ1-1
len: 15
CDR3nt: TGCGCCAGCAGCCAAGAGTCACAGAGGAACACTGAAGCTTTCTTT
CDR3aa: CASSQESQRNTEAFF

d_gene: NA
v_gene: TRBV6-6
abundance: NA
j_gene: TRBJ2-1
len: 16
CDR3nt: TGTGCCAGCAGTTACACTCAGGGTCAGCCCTACAATGAGCAGTTCTTC
CDR3aa: CASSYTQGQPYNEQFF

d_gene: TRBD2
v_gene: TRBV4-3
abundance: once
j_gene: TRBJ2-5
len: 19
CDR3nt: TGCGCCAGCAGCCAAGATTTTGATGGGGTAGCGGGTAACCAAGAGACCCAGTACTTC
CDR3aa: CASSQDFDGVAGNQETQYF

d_gene: NA
v_gene: TRBV6-5
abundance: NA
j_gene: TRBJ1-1
len: 15
CDR3nt: TGTGCCAGCAGACTTAACTTGAACAGGGACGGTGAAGCTTTCTTT
CDR3aa: CASRLNLNRDGEAFF

d_gene: TRBD1
v_gene: TRBV18
abundance: NA
j_gene: TRBJ1-5
len: 14
CDR3nt: TGTGCCAGCTCGCGGACAGGCGGCAATCAGCCCCAGCATTTT
CDR3aa: CASSRTGGNQPQHF

d_gene: NA
v_gene: TRBV7-8
abundance: few
j_gene: TRBJ2-2
len: 17
CDR3nt: TGTGCCAGCAGCTTATTGGCGACAGGCCGAGACACCGGGGAGCTGTTTTTT
CDR3aa: CASSLLATGRDTGELFF

d_gene: TRBD2
v_gene: TRBV7-6
abundance: NA
j_gene: TRBJ2-1
len: 16
CDR3nt: TGTGCCAGCAGCTTAGAGTGGGCTAGCGGTTACAATGAGCAGTTCTTC
CDR3aa: CASSLEWASGYNEQFF

d_gene: NA
v_gene: TRBV30
abundance: NA
j_gene: TRBJ2-2
len: 14
CDR3nt: TGTGCCTGGAGTCTCCGGGCCCTTCCCGGGGAGCTGTTTTTT
CDR3aa: CAWSLRALPGELFF

d_gene: TRBD2
v_gene: TRBV6-1
abundance: NA
j_gene: TRBJ2-7
len: 15
CDR3nt: TGTGCCAGCAGTGGACTAGCGGGAGGGTCCTACGAGCAGTACTTC
CDR3aa: CASSGLAGGSYEQYF

d_gene: NA
v_gene: TRBV7-9
abundance: NA
j_gene: TRBJ2-7
len: 16
CDR3nt: TGTGCCAGCAGCTCGCTCCAGGGCGATGGCTCCTACGAGCAGTACTTC
CDR3aa: CASSSLQGDGSYEQYF

d_gene: NA
v_gene: TRBV19
abundance: NA
j_gene: TRBJ1-2
len: 14
CDR3nt: TGTGCCAGTAGTATAACGTCAGGGAACTATGGCTACACCTTC
CDR3aa: CASSITSGNYGYTF

d_gene: NA
v_gene: TRBV11-1
abundance: NA
j_gene: TRBJ1-4
len: 15
CDR3nt: TGTGCCAGCAGTTCCTTCAGCCTCGGGGATGAAAAACTGTTTTTT
CDR3aa: CASSSFSLGDEKLFF

d_gene: NA
v_gene: TRBV7-9
abundance: NA
j_gene: TRBJ2-3
len: 15
CDR3nt: TGTGCCAGCAGCCTACCCCGTGGAGACACAGATACGCAGTATTTT
CDR3aa: CASSLPRGDTDTQYF

d_gene: NA
v_gene: TRBV11-2
abundance: once
j_gene: TRBJ2-3
len: 19
CDR3nt: TGTGCCAGCAGCTTAAAGTTAGGGGAAACAGGGTTTCTGACAGATACGCAGTATTTT
CDR3aa: CASSLKLGETGFLTDTQYF

d_gene: NA
v_gene: TRBV4-1
abundance: NA
j_gene: TRBJ2-1
len: 13
CDR3nt: TGCGCCAGCAGCCAAGACCCCCCCACTGAGCAGTTCTTC
CDR3aa: CASSQDPPTEQFF

d_gene: NA
v_gene: TRBV11-1
abundance: NA
j_gene: TRBJ2-2
len: 14
CDR3nt: TGTGCCAGCAGCTTAGGGGTCGGCACCGGGGAGCTGTTTTTT
CDR3aa: CASSLGVGTGELFF